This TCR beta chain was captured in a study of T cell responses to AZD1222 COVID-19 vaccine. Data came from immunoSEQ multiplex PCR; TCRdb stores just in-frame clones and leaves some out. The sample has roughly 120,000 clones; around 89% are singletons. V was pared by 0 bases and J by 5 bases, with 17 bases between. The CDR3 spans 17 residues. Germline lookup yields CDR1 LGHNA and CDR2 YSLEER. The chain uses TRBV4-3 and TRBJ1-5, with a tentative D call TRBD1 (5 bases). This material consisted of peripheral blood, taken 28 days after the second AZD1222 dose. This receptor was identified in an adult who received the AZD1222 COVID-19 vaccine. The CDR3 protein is CASSQDPGGRVDQPQHF. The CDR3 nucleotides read TGCGCCAGCAGCCAAGATCCCGGTGGCAGGGTCGATCAGCCCCAGCATTTT.